The following is a T cell receptor (beta chain) sequence with its context. The antigen is not known. Data came from immunoSEQ multiplex PCR; TCRdb stores just in-frame clones and leaves some out. This table holds about 28,000 clones, roughly 80% found once. This sample is part of a study of OX40 agonist ivuxolimab in advanced cancers. Whole-study context: In this cohort, patients received ivuxolimab, an agonistic anti-OX40 (CD134) antibody.

Study results and limitations: CD8+ T cells (on average) carried more expanded clones than CD4+ T cells.

This CDR3 is 14 amino acids long. CDR1 SGHKS and CDR2 YYEKEE come from the germline V gene (reference sequence). V lost 4 bases and J lost 3, with 11 bases in between. This receptor was identified in an adult with an advanced solid tumor such as melanoma, head and neck, liver or kidney cancer. The V and J genes are TRBV5-5 and TRBJ1-5; D may be TRBD1 (6 bases). The sequencing used CD4+ or CD8+ T cells sorted from blood, collected in a trial of the OX40 agonist ivuxolimab. DNA for the CDR3: TGTGCCAGCAGCGTGACAGGTTTCAATCAGCCCCAGCATTTT. Its translation is CASSVTGFNQPQHF.